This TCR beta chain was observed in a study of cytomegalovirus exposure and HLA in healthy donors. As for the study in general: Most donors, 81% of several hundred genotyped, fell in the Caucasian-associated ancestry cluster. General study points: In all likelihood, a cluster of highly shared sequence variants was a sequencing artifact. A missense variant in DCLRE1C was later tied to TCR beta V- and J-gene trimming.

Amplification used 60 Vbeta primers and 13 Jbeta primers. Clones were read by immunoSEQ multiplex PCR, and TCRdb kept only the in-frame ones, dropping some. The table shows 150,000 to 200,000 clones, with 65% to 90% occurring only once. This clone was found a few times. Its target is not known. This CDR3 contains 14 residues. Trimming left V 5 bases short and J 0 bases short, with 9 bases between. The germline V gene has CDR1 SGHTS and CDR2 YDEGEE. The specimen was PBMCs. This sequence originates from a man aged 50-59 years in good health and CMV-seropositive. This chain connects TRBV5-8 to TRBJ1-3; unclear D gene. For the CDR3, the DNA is TGTGCCAGCAGTTTACTTGGCTCTGGAAACACCATATATTTT. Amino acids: CASSLLGSGNTIYF.